These T cell receptor beta chains were read from a single sample in a study of response to subunit inactivated influenza vaccine. TCRdb called the RT-PCR reads again in MiXCR, with one record for every CDR3 protein. The sample lists about 800,000 distinct CDR3 sequences, around 20% seen once, with approximately 10% in the top ten. This material consisted of PBMCs from blood, taken more than 4 days after vaccination. The source of these receptors is a man aged 50-59 years who received an inactivated influenza vaccine. CDR3s include the opening cysteine and the closing phenylalanine or tryptophan. The order of the fields is CDR3 DNA, CDR3 protein, J gene, clone size, D gene, CDR3 length, V gene. The D gene is left open where the match is weak. Not every row has a clone size; where given, it reads once, few, many or a size class.

TGTGCCATCAGTGAGTCGGGAACAGGGGGGACCGGGGAGCTGTTTTTT,CAISESGTGGTGELFF,TRBJ2-2,-,TRBD1,16,TRBV10-3
TGTGCCAGCAGCTTAGCACGGACAGGGTCCTACAATGAGCAGTTCTTC,CASSLARTGSYNEQFF,TRBJ2-1,few,TRBD1,16,TRBV7-2
TGTGCCATCAATTCACAGGGACCCTACAATGAGCAGTTCTTC,CAINSQGPYNEQFF,TRBJ2-1,few,-,14,TRBV6-2/TRBV6-3
TGCGCCAGCAGCCAAATTTCGACGAGCTCCTACAATGAGCAGTTCTTC,CASSQISTSSYNEQFF,TRBJ2-1,-,-,16,TRBV4-3
TGTGCCAGCAGTTTATGGAACAATGAGCAGTTCTTC,CASSLWNNEQFF,TRBJ2-1,-,-,12,TRBV28
TGTGCCAGCACCAGAGCCGGGACGGCCAACTATGGCTACACCTTC,CASTRAGTANYGYTF,TRBJ1-2,few,-,15,TRBV6-2/TRBV6-3
TGTGCCATCAGTGAGGGAGCGTTGGCCAAAAACATTCAGTACTTC,CAISEGALAKNIQYF,TRBJ2-4,-,-,15,TRBV10-3
TGTGCCAGCAGCCCCTCGGCGGCCCCCTACGAGCAGTACTTC,CASSPSAAPYEQYF,TRBJ2-7,once,-,14,TRBV5-6
TGCAGCGTGACAGGGAAGGTAGGGAACACTGAAGCTTTCTTT,CSVTGKVGNTEAFF,TRBJ1-1,-,TRBD1,14,TRBV29-1
TGTGCCAGCAGCCGGACGGAAATAAACGAGCAGTACTTC,CASSRTEINEQYF,TRBJ2-7,few,-,13,TRBV12-3/TRBV12-4
TGTGCCAGCAGCTTGGGACGGGGTTTTAGGGAGCAGTTCTTC,CASSLGRGFREQFF,TRBJ2-1,few,-,14,TRBV7-8
TGTGCCAGCACCCCAACCCCGCGGCGGAGTTCTAGCACAGATACGCAGTATTTT,CASTPTPRRSSSTDTQYF,TRBJ2-3,-,-,18,TRBV6-6
TGTGCCAGCTCACCTATTCCAGGTAGAGACAATGAGCAGTTCTTC,CASSPIPGRDNEQFF,TRBJ2-1,once,-,15,TRBV18
TGTGCCAAGTACACTGAAGCTTTCTTT,CAKYTEAFF,TRBJ1-1,-,-,9,TRBV10-3
TGCAGTGCTAGGCGGGGGGCTAATGAAAAACTGTTTTTT,CSARRGANEKLFF,TRBJ1-4,-,-,13,TRBV20-1
TGTGCCAGCAGGGAAGAGTCTTCGGAGCAGTTCTTC,CASREESSEQFF,TRBJ2-1,-,-,12,TRBV12-3/TRBV12-4
TGCGCCAGCAGCTTGGCCGGCCTTAGCTCTGGGGCCAACGTCCTGACTTTC,CASSLAGLSSGANVLTF,TRBJ2-6,few,-,17,TRBV5-1
TGCAGTGCTGGGGCAGGGGCTACCTACAATGAGCAGTTCTTC,CSAGAGATYNEQFF,TRBJ2-1,-,-,14,TRBV20-1
TGCGCCAGCAGCCGAGCAGGAGGAGTTCGGGAAAAACTGTTTTTT,CASSRAGGVREKLFF,TRBJ1-4,few,-,15,TRBV4-3
TGTGCCAGCAGCCAAGATCTTACTAGCGGGAGAGAGACCCAGTACTTC,CASSQDLTSGRETQYF,TRBJ2-5,once,TRBD2,16,TRBV4-2
TGTGCCAGCAGCTCCCCGACCTTGGGGGAATATACGCAGTATTTT,CASSSPTLGEYTQYF,TRBJ2-3,few,-,15,TRBV4-2
TGTACCATCAGTCCCGGGACTAGCGGGATTATCTCCTACAATGAGCAGTTCTTC,CTISPGTSGIISYNEQFF,TRBJ2-1,-,TRBD2,18,TRBV2
TGTGCCAGCAGTGAATTTCTAACGGGCAGTATGAACACTGAAGCTTTCTTT,CASSEFLTGSMNTEAFF,TRBJ1-1,few,-,17,TRBV25-1
TGCGCCAGCAGCTTAGGACAGCCCCACAATGAGCAGTTCTTC,CASSLGQPHNEQFF,TRBJ2-1,few,-,14,TRBV5-1
TGTGCCAGCACCCCGACGGGCAGGGGCTCCTACAATGAGCAGTTCTTC,CASTPTGRGSYNEQFF,TRBJ2-1,-,-,16,TRBV12-3/TRBV12-4
TGTGCCAGCAGCGTCACTTCCTACGAGCAGTACTTC,CASSVTSYEQYF,TRBJ2-7,few,-,12,TRBV5-6
TGTGCCAGCAGCCCGGAGACAGGGCGGATGACAGATACGCAGTATTTT,CASSPETGRMTDTQYF,TRBJ2-3,-,TRBD1,16,TRBV4-2
TGTGCCAGCAGTCCCGGGCCGGGACTAGCGGAAGAGACCCAGTACTTC,CASSPGPGLAEETQYF,TRBJ2-5,few,TRBD2,16,TRBV12-3/TRBV12-4
TGCAGTGCTAGGCCGGGACTAGGGAGCTACGAGCAGTACTTC,CSARPGLGSYEQYF,TRBJ2-7,-,TRBD2,14,TRBV20-1
TGTGCCAGCAGTCGGACTAGCGGGATAACCAATGAGCAGTTCTTC,CASSRTSGITNEQFF,TRBJ2-1,-,TRBD2,15,TRBV11-2
TGTGCCAGCAGCCTGACAGGGGTTGATGATACGCAGTATTTT,CASSLTGVDDTQYF,TRBJ2-3,few,TRBD1,14,TRBV12-3/TRBV12-4
TGTGCCACCAGCAGAGATTTGGGAAAGGGGAGAGGGTCAGATACGCAGTATTTT,CATSRDLGKGRGSDTQYF,TRBJ2-3,-,-,18,TRBV15